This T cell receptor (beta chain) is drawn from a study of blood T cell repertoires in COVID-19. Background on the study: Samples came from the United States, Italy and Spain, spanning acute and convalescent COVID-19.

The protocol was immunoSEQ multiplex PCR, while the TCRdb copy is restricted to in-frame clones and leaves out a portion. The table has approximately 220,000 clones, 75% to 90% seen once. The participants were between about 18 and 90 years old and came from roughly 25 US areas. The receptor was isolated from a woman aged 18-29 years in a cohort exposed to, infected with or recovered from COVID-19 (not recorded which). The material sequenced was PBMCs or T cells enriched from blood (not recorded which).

CDR3: CASSPPTGGGQPQHF. As DNA, the CDR3 is TGTGCCAGCAGTCCACCGACAGGGGGAGGGCAGCCCCAGCATTTT. The chain combines TRBV28 with TRBJ1-5; TRBD1 matches 9 bases. Germline V gene sequence: CDR1 MDHEN, CDR2 SYDVKM. The CDR3 loop spans 15 amino acids. V lost 5 bases, J lost 7 bases, and 9 bases stayed unmatched.